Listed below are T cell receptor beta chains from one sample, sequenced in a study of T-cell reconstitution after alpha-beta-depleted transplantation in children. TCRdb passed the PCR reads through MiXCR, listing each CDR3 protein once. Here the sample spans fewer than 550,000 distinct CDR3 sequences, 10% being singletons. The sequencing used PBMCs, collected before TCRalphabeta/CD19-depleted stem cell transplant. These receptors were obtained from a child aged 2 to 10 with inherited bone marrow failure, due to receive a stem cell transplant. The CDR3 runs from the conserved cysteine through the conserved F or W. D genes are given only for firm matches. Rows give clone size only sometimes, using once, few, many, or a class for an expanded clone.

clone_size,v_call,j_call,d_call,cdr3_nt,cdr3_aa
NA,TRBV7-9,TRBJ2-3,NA,TGTGCCAGCAGCCCCCAAACCCCTACGCAGTATTTT,CASSPQTPTQYF
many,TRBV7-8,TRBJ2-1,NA,TGTGCCAGCAGCTTAGCGCTCTTTGGCGTATCTCAGTTC,CASSLALFGVSQF
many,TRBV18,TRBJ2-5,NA,TGTGCCAGCTCACCAGGGTACCAAGAGACCCAGTACTTC,CASSPGYQETQYF
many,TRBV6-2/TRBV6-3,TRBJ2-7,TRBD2,TGTGCCAGCAGCTCCCGGGGGGGCGTAGTCTCCGAGCAGTACTTC,CASSSRGGVVSEQYF
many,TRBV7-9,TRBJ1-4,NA,TGTGCCAGCACCGGAGACTCGACCAATGAAAAACTGTTTTTT,CASTGDSTNEKLFF
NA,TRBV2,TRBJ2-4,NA,TGTGCCAGCAGTGACGGTGACGGGGGAAACATTCAGTACTTC,CASSDGDGGNIQYF
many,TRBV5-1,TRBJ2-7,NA,TGCGCCAGCAGCTCGATCGGGGCGGGGACCTACGAGCAGTACTTC,CASSSIGAGTYEQYF
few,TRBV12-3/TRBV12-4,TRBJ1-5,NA,TGTGCCAGCAGTCCAAGGGACTCATATCAGCCCCAGCATTTT,CASSPRDSYQPQHF
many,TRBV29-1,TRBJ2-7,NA,TGCAGCGTCCAGACAAGAAGCTCCTACGAGCAGTACTTC,CSVQTRSSYEQYF
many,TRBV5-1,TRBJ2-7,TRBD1,TGCGCCAGCAGCTTGGGGACAGGGAACCCCTACGAGCAGTACTTC,CASSLGTGNPYEQYF
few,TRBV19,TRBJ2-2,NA,TGTGCCAGTAGTATGGCCCGGCGGATGAGCTACACCGGGGAGCTGTTTTTT,CASSMARRMSYTGELFF
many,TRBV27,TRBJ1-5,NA,TGTGCCAGCAGTCCCCCAGACCCTAATCAGCCCCAGCATTTT,CASSPPDPNQPQHF
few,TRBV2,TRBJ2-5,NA,TGTGCCAGCAGTGAAAACAGGGTCGAGACCCAGTACTTC,CASSENRVETQYF
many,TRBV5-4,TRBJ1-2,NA,TGTGCCAGCAGCCCTTCGGGGGGCTGGGGCTACACCTTC,CASSPSGGWGYTF
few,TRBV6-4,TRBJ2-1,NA,TGTGCCAGCAGTCCAATAGGGCCTCGGGGGTGGGTGGGAGAGGGTTCCTACAATGAGCAGTTCTTC,CASSPIGPRGWVGEGSYNEQFF
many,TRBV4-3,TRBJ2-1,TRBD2,TGCGCCAGCAGCTCTGAATGGCTAGCGGCAAACAATGAGCAGTTCTTC,CASSSEWLAANNEQFF
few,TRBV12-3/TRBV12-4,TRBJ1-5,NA,TGTGCCAGCAGCCAGGACCCAGGAGGGCCCCAGCATTTT,CASSQDPGGPQHF
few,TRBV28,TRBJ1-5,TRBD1,TGTGCCAGCAGTTGGGAGCCGGGACAGGGACTTAATCAGCCCCAGCATTTT,CASSWEPGQGLNQPQHF
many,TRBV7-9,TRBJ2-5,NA,TGTGCCAGCAGCCAGCGGCAAGAGACCCAGTACTTC,CASSQRQETQYF
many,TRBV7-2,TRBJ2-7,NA,TGTGCCAGCAGCTCAACCGGGACCGAGCAGTACTTC,CASSSTGTEQYF
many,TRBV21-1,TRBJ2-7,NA,TGTGCCAGCAGCAACTGTAACAGGGGGAGCGCGACCTACGAGCAGTACTTC,CASSNCNRGSATYEQYF
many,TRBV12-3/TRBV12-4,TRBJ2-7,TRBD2,TGTGCCAGCACCCCGACTAGCGGGGGAGCCTACGAGCAGTACTTC,CASTPTSGGAYEQYF
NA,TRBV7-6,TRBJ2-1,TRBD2,TGTGCCAGCTCCGGGGGGACGGGGACTAGCGGGATGGGCGATGAGCAGTTCTTC,CASSGGTGTSGMGDEQFF
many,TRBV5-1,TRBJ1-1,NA,TGCGCCAGCTCCGAAATCGGGGCCGCTGAAGCTTTCTTT,CASSEIGAAEAFF
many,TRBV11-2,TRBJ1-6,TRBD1,TGTGCCAGCAGCTTAAGCGGGACAGGGTATTCACCCCTCCACTTT,CASSLSGTGYSPLHF
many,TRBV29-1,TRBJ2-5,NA,TGCAGCGTTCTACGGGGGGCTCTAGAGACCCAGTACTTC,CSVLRGALETQYF
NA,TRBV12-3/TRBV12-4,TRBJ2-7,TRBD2,TGTGCCAGCACCCTACAATCTAGCGGGAACTACGAGCAGTACTTC,CASTLQSSGNYEQYF
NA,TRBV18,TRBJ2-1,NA,TGTGCCAGCTCACCAGTGGGCAGGGGCGGGAGCTCCTACAATGAGCAGTTCTTC,CASSPVGRGGSSYNEQFF
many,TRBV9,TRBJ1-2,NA,TGTGCCAGCAGCGTGCAAGGTTCCTATGGCTACACCTTC,CASSVQGSYGYTF
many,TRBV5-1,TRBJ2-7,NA,TGCGCCAGCAGCTTCGAACCGGGACCGCCCTACGAGCAGTACTTC,CASSFEPGPPYEQYF
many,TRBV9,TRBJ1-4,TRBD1,TGTGCCAGCAGCGTAGGAGCAGGGGGCCAGCCAACTAATGAAAAACTGTTTTTT,CASSVGAGGQPTNEKLFF
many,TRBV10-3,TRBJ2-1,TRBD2,TGTGCCACCAGAGGCGGGAGCTCCTACAATGAGCAGTTCTTC,CATRGGSSYNEQFF
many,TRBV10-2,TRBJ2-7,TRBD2,TGCGCCAGCAGTGAAAATCCCTCCGGGACTAGTAACTACGAGCAGTACTTC,CASSENPSGTSNYEQYF
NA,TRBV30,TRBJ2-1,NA,TGTGCCTCCCTGCCCGGGGATGAGCAGTTCTTC,CASLPGDEQFF
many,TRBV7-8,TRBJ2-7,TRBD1,TGTGCCAGCAGCCCGGGACAGGTTTTCTACGAGCAGTACTTC,CASSPGQVFYEQYF
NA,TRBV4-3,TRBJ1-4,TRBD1,TGCGCCAGCAGCCAGGACCCGGGACAGGGAGATGAAAAACTGTTTTTT,CASSQDPGQGDEKLFF
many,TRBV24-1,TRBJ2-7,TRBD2,TGTGCCACCAGTGAAGCGGGAACTGACGAGCAGTACTTC,CATSEAGTDEQYF
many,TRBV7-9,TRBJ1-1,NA,TGTGCCAGCAGTCAGATGAACACTGAAGCTTTCTTT,CASSQMNTEAFF
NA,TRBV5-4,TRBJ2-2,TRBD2,TGTGCCAGCAGCCGCGGACTAGCGAGTGACACCGGGGAGCTGTTTTTT,CASSRGLASDTGELFF
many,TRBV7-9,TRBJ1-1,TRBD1,TGTGCCAGCGGACCGACAGGGCCGGACACTGAAGCTTTCTTT,CASGPTGPDTEAFF
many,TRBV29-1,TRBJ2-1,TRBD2,TGCAGCGTTGGTAGCGGGAGGGCGGGTGAGCAGTTCTTC,CSVGSGRAGEQFF
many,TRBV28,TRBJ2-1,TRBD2,TGTGCCAGCAGTTTAAGCTCAGCGGGGCGATACAATGAGCAGTTCTTC,CASSLSSAGRYNEQFF
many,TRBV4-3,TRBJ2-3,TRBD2,TGCGCCAGCAGCCTCGGGAGGCAGACCACAGATACGCAGTATTTT,CASSLGRQTTDTQYF
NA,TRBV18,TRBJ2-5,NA,TGTGCCAGCTCACCACCGGTATCTGGGGCCTCACAAGAGACCCAGTACTTC,CASSPPVSGASQETQYF
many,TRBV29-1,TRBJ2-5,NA,TGCAGCGCCCAGGGGGGCCAAGAGACCCAGTACTTC,CSAQGGQETQYF
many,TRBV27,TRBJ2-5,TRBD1,TGTGCCAGCAGCCTCGGACAGGGGCAGGCCCAGTACTTC,CASSLGQGQAQYF
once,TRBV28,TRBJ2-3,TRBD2,TGTGCCAGCAGTTTAAGTCAGAACGTCCTAGCGGGAGGGCCCTATCCAAATACGCAGTATTTT,CASSLSQNVLAGGPYPNTQYF
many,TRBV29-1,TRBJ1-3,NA,TGCAGCGTTGGGACGGCTGGAAACACCATATATTTT,CSVGTAGNTIYF
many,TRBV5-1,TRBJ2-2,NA,TGCGCCAGCAGTGGGACACCCAACACCGGGGAGCTGTTTTTT,CASSGTPNTGELFF
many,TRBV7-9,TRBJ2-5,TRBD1,TGTGCCAGCAGCTTCCGGGACAGGGGGCAACAAGAGACCCAGTACTTC,CASSFRDRGQQETQYF
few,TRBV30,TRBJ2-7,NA,TGTGCCTGGAGTGACGAGGGAGGCGAGCAGTACTTC,CAWSDEGGEQYF